This note documents a single TCR beta chain sequence. Germline CDR1 MDHEN, CDR2 SYDVKM. The CDR3 consists of 14 residues. V lost 2 bases and J lost 1, with 8 bases in between. The assay was immunoSEQ multiplex PCR, and TCRdb's table has in-frame clones only and misses some. The sample lists tens of thousands of clones; 85% were seen once. This entry comes from a study of blood T cell repertoires in COVID-19. The TCR originated in a man at least 80 years old with acute or convalescent COVID-19. The chain is built from TRBV28 and TRBJ1-1; D gene uncertain. The sample comprised peripheral blood. For the CDR3, the DNA is TGTGCCAGCAGTTTAATGGCGGGGAACACTGAAGCTTTCTTT. Protein: CASSLMAGNTEAFF. Together with reference TRBV28 and TRBJ1-1, the CDR3 gives the full variable domain: DVKVTQSSRYLVKRTGEKVFLECVQDMDHENMFWYRQDPGLGLRLIYFSYDVKMKEKGDIPEGYSVSREKKERFSLILESASTNQTSMYLCASSLMAGNTEAFFGQGTRLTVV.